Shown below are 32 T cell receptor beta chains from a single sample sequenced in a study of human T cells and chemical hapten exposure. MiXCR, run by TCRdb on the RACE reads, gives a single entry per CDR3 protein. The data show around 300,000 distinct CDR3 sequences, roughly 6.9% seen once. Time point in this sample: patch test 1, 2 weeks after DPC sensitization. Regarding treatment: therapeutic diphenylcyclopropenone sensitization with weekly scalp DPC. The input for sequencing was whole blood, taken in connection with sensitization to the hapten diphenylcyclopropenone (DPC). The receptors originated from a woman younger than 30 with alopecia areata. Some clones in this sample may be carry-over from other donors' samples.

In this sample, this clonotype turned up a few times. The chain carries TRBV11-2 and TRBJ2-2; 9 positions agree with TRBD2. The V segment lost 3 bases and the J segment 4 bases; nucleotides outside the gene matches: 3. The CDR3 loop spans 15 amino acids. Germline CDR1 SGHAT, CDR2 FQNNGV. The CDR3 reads CASSLTSGITGELFF. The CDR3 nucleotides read TGTGCCAGCAGCTTGACTAGCGGAATCACCGGGGAGCTGTTTTTT.

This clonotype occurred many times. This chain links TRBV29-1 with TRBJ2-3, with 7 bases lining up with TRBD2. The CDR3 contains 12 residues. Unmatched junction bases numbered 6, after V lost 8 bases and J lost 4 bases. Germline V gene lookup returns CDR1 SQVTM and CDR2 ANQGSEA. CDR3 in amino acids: CSTRLAADTQYF. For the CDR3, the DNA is TGCAGCACTCGACTAGCCGCAGATACGCAGTATTTT.

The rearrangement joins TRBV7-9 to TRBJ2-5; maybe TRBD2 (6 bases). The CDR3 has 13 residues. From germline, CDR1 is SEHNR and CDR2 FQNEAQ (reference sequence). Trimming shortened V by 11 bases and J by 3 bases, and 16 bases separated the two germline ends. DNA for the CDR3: TGTGCCGCCGCTCTTTGGGGGGAAGAGACCCAGTACTTC. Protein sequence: CAAALWGEETQYF.

CDR3 residues: CASSLVAGANTGELFF. CDR3 coding DNA: TGCGCCAGCAGCTTGGTAGCCGGAGCGAACACCGGGGAGCTGTTTTTT. The rearrangement links TRBV5-1 to TRBJ2-2; D remains ambiguous. Trimming removed 0 bases from V and 0 bases from J, with 9 bases in between. CDR3 length: 16 residues. Germline V gene data show CDR1 as SGHRS and CDR2 as YFSETQ.

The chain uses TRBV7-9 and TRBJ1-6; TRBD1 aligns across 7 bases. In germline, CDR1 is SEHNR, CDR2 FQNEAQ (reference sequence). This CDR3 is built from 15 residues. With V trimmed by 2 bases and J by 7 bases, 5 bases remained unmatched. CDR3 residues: CASSLYQGGNSPLHF. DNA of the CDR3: TGTGCCAGCAGCTTATATCAGGGGGGAAATTCACCCCTCCACTTT.

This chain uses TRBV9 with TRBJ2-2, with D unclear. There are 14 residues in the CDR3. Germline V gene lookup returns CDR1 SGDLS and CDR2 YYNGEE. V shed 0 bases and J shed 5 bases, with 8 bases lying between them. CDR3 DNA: TGTGCCAGCAGCGTAGTCCCCCAGACCGGGGAGCTGTTTTTT. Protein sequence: CASSVVPQTGELFF.

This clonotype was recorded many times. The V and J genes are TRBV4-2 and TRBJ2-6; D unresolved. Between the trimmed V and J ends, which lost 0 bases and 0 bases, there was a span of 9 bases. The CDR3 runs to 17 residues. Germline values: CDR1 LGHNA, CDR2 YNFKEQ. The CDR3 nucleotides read TGTGCCAGCAGCCAAGAGCCGAAGTACTCTGGGGCCAACGTCCTGACTTTC. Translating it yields CASSQEPKYSGANVLTF.

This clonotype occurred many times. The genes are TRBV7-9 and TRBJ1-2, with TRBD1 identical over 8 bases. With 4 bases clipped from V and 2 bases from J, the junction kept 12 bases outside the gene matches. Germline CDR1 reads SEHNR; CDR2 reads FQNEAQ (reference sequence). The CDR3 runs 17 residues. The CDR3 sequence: CASSSVPGQDPNYGYTF. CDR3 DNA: TGTGCCAGCAGCTCCGTCCCGGGACAGGACCCGAACTATGGCTACACCTTC.

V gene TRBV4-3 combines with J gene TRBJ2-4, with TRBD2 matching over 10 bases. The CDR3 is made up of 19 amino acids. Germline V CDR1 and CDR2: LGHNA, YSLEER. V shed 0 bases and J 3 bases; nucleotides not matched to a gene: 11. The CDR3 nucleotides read TGCGCCAGCAGCCAAGAGTCAGAAGCGGGGGGGCCTGTCAAAAACATTCAGTACTTC. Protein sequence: CASSQESEAGGPVKNIQYF.

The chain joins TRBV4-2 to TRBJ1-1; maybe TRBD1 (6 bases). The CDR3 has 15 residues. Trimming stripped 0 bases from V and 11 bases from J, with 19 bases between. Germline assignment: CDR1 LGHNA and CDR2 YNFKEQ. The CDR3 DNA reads TGTGCCAGCAGCCAAGATTGGTCACAGGGTGACGGGGCTTTCTTT. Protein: CASSQDWSQGDGAFF.

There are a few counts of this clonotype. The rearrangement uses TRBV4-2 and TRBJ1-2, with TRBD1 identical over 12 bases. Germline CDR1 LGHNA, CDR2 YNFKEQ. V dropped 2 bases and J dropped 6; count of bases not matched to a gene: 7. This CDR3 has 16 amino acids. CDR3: CASSQSTGTGGHGYTF. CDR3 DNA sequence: TGTGCCAGCAGCCAATCGACCGGGACAGGGGGCCATGGCTACACCTTC.

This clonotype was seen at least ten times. The CDR3 DNA is TGCAGTGCTGGGCCGCTGGCCTCTGGGGCCAACGTCCTGACTTTC. Amino acid sequence: CSAGPLASGANVLTF. The chain uses TRBV20-1 and TRBJ2-6; D is ambiguous. CDR1 and CDR2 from the germline V gene are DFQATT and SNEGSKA (reference sequence). This CDR3 spans 15 amino acids. V gave up 5 bases and J gave up 0 bases, with 11 bases separating them.

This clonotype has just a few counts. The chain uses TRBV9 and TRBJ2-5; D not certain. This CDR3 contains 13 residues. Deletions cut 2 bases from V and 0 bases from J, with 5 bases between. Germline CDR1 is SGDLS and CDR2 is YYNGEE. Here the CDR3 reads CASSVSHQETQYF. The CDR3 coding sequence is TGTGCCAGCAGCGTGTCCCACCAAGAGACCCAGTACTTC.

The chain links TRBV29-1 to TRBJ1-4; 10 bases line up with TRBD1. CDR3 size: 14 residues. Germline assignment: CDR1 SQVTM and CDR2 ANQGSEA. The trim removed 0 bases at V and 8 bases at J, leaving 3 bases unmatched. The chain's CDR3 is CSVEDRTGGEKLFF. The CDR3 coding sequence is TGCAGCGTTGAAGACCGGACAGGGGGGGAAAAACTGTTTTTT.

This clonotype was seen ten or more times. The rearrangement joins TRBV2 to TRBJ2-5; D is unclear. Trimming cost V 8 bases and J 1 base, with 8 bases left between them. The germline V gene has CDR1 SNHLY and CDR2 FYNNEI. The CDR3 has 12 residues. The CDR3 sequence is CASGQSQETQYF. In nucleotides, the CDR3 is TGTGCCAGCGGTCAGTCCCAAGAGACCCAGTACTTC.

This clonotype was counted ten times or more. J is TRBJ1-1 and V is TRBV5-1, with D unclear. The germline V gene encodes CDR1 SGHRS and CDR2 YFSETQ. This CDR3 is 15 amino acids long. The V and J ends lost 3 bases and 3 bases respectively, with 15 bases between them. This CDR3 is CASSSRPTRDTEAFF. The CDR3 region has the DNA TGCGCCAGCAGCTCCCGTCCAACCCGGGACACTGAAGCTTTCTTT.

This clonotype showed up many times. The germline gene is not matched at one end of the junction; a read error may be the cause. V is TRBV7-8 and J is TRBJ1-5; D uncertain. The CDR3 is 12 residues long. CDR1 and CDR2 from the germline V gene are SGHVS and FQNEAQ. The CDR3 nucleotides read TGTGCCAGCAGCATAGCAAGTCAGCCCCAGCATTTT. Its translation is CASSIASQPQHF.

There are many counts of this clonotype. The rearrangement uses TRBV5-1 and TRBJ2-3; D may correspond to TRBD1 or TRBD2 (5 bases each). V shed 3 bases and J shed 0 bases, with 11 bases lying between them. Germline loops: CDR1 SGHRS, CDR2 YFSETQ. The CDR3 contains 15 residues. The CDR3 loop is CASSSQGASTDTQYF. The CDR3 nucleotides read TGCGCCAGCAGCTCGCAGGGAGCTAGCACAGATACGCAGTATTTT.

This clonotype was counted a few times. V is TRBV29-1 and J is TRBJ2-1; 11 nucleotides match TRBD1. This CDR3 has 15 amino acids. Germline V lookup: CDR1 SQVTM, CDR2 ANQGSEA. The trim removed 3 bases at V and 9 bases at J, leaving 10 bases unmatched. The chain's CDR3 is CSVDQSDRGLSEQFF. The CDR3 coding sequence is TGCAGCGTTGACCAATCGGACAGGGGGCTTAGTGAGCAGTTCTTC.

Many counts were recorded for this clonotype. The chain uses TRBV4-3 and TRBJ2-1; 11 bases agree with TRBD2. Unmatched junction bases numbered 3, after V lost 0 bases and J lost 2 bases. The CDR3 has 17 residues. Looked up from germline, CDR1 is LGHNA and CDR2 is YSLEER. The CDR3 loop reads CASSQELAGGPYNEQFF. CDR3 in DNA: TGCGCCAGCAGCCAAGAGCTAGCGGGGGGTCCCTACAATGAGCAGTTCTTC.

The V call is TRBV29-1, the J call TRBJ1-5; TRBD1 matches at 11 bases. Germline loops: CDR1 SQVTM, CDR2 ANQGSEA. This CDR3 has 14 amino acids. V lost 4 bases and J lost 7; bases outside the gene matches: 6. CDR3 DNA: TGCAGCGTTGCCCAGGGGACAGGGGGACAGCCCCAGCATTTT. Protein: CSVAQGTGGQPQHF.

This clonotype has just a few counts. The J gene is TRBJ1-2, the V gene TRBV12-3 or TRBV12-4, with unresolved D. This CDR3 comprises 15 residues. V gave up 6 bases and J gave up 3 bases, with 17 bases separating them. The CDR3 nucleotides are TGTGCCAGCAGCTCTATACGGACGGCGCACTATGGCTACACCTTC. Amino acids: CASSSIRTAHYGYTF.

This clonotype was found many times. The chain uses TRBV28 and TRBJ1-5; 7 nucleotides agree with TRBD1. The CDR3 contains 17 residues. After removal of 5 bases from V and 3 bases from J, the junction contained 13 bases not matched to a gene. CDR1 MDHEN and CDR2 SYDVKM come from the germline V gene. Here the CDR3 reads CASSPLDRAEDNQPQHF. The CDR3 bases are TGTGCCAGCAGTCCCCTCGACAGGGCGGAGGACAATCAGCCCCAGCATTTT.

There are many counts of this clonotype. The CDR3 DNA is TGCGCCAGCAGCTCCGGGACTACTGAGGCAGATACGCAGTATTTT. Translated, it gives CASSSGTTEADTQYF. J is TRBJ2-3 and V is TRBV5-1, with 7 bases that match TRBD2. The CDR3 covers 15 residues. Per the germline V gene, CDR1 is SGHRS and CDR2 is YFSETQ. Trimming at V came to 3 bases and at J to 4 bases, leaving 8 bases not matched to a gene.

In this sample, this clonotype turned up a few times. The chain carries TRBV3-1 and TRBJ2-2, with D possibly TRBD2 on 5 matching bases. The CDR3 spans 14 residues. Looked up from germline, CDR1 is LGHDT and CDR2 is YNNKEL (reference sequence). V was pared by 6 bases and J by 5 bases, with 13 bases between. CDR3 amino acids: CASSGREGTGELFF. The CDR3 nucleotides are TGTGCCAGCAGTGGGAGAGAGGGAACCGGGGAGCTGTTTTTT.

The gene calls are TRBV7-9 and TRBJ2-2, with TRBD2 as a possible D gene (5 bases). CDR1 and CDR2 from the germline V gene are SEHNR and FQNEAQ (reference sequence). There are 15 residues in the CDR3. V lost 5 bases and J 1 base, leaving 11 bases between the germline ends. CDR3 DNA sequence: TGTGCCAGCAGCCCCCCCCGGGGGAACACCGGGGAGCTGTTTTTT. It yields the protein CASSPPRGNTGELFF.

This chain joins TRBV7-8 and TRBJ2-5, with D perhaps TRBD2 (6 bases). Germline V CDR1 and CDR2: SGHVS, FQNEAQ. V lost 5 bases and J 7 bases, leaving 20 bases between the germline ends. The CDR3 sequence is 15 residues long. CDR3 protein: CASSPRDLEEGTQYF. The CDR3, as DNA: TGTGCCAGCAGCCCCCGGGACCTCGAGGAGGGGACCCAGTACTTC. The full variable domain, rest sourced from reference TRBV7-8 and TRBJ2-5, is GAGVSQSPRYKVAKRGQDVALRCDPISGHVSLFWYQQALGQGPEFLTYFQNEAQLDKSGLPSDRFFAERPEGSVSTLKIQRTQQEDSAVYLCASSPRDLEEGTQYFGPGTRLLVL.

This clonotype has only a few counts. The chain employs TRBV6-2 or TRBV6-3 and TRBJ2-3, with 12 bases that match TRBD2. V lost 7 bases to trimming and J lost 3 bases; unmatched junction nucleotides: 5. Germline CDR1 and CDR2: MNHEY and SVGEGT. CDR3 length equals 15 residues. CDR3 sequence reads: CASNGLAGFTDTQYF. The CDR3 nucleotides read TGTGCCAGCAACGGACTAGCGGGGTTTACAGATACGCAGTATTTT.

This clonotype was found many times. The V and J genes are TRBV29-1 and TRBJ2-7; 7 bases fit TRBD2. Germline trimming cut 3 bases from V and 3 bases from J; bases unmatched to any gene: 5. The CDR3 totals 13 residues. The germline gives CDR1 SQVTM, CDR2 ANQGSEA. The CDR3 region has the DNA TGCAGCGTTGAGTCCGGGGACTACTACGAGCAGTACTTC. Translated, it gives CSVESGDYYEQYF.

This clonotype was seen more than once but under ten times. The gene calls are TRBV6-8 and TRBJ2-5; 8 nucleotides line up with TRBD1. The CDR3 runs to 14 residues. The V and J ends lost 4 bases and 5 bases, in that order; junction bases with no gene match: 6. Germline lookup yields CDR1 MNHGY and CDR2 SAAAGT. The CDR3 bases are TGTGCCAGCAGTTTCCAGGGGGCCGGGGAGACCCAGTACTTC. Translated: CASSFQGAGETQYF.

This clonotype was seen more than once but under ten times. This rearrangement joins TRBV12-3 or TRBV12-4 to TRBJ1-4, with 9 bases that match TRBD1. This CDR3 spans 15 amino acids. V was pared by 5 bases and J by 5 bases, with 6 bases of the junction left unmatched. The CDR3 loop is CASSTTGGGNEKLFF. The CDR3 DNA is TGTGCCAGCAGTACTACAGGGGGCGGGAATGAAAAACTGTTTTTT.

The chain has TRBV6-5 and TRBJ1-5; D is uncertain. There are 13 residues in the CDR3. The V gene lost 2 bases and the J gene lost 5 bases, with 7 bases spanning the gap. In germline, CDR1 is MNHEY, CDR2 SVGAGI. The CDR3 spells CASSYERYQPQHF. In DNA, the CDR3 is TGTGCCAGCAGTTACGAAAGGTATCAGCCCCAGCATTTT.